This T cell receptor (beta chain) was recorded in a study of identical twins (dated by TCRdb to about 2016). About the full investigation: The study deep-sequenced TCR alpha and beta repertoires from monozygotic twins, unrelated adults of various ages and cord blood to test whether fetal clonotypes persist. Replicate twin experiments were performed at different times using different library preparation protocols to rule out contamination. Results and caveats for the whole study, not just this receptor: Conclusions relied on cross-sectional statistical analysis, since the same donors could not be followed over many years. Abundant cord blood beta clonotypes had fewer insertions, young adult naive repertoires showed a similar but weaker trend, and memory repertoires showed no such trend. In monozygotic twins, out-of-frame TCR alpha sharing was systematically underestimated by recombination models, although the models agreed with sharing between unrelated individuals. Compared with coincidental sharing between unrelated individuals, out-of-frame TCR alpha sequences shared between twins showed an excess of sequences with low generation probability. The excess sharing between twins in beta out-of-frame sequences was weaker because fewer shared sequences reduced the signal-to-noise ratio. Invariant T cells such as MAIT and iNKT could partly confound zero-insertion analyses, though diverse VJ usage argued against this for most clonotypes.

Library construction relied on 5' RACE. Sequencing was carried out with an Illumina HiSeq 2000. Template switching introduced a universal primer binding site; the final cDNA contained a unique molecular identifier, enabling accurate counting of TCR cDNA molecules. Specific primers in the conserved constant-segment region were used to synthesize first-strand cDNA for TCR alpha and beta chains. Each cDNA library was double barcoded, with a SMART-Mk sample barcode plus Illumina barcodes, to control for contamination. TruSeq adapter sequences along with Illumina sample barcodes were introduced in two successive PCR steps. TCR alpha and beta cDNA libraries were sequenced on the Illumina HiSeq platform with custom primers. For the original study's pipeline: Raw reads were processed with MiGEC to extract unique molecular identifiers, and MiXCR was used to determine CDR3 positions. Recombination models were inferred per individual with the repgenHMM and IGoR tools using an EM algorithm. The tcR package in R was used for shared clonotype analysis, with sharing normalized by the product of cloneset sizes. To study raw recombination free of thymic and clonal selection effects, out-of-frame nonproductive sequences were analyzed. TCRdb redid the processing of the public reads, applying fastp at Q25 and MiXCR, and retained in-frame beta chains. Merged by CDR3 protein, the rows form single entries marked with the most common genes and DNA. Clone size and V and J calls follow TCRdb, not the original study. The sample table holds about 220,000 distinct CDR3 sequences, of which approximately 7.1% were seen once. The ten largest make up roughly 15% of the sample.

The trim is 0 bases for V and 3 bases for J, with a gap of 13 bases between the germline ends. CDR1 and CDR2 were assigned from the germline V gene (reference sequence) as SGHKS and YYEKEE. The CDR3 measures 15 amino acids from cysteine to phenylalanine. The CDR3 DNA has 45 bases and is translated from base 1. As regards this clonotype: The antigen it recognizes is unknown. No clone much larger than this one lies a single base away; base qualities are absent.

All donors were healthy Caucasians. The twin cohort consisted of three pairs of female monozygotic twins, all aged roughly 18 to 29 years. Positive isolation kits from Invitrogen were used to isolate the CD4+ and CD8+ T cell populations. The sample also formed part of further work on T cells expressing NK-cell markers. The second study also describes: Three sorted T-cell subsets (CD3+CD56+NKG2C+, CD3+CD56+NKG2C- and CD3+CD56-NKG2C+) from about 8 donors had their TCR beta-chain repertoires profiled. Among the eight sequenced donors, seven were HCMV-seropositive and one was HCMV-seronegative. In several experiments an anti-gammadeltaTCR antibody was added to restrict sorting to alphabetaTCR-expressing T cells. In five to seven donors, the dominant CD3+CD56+NKG2C+ clonotypes were among the top 10 CD8+ clonotypes and accounted for roughly 1.0-7.5% of CD8+ T cells. Those dominant clonotypes were again the most abundant among CD3+CD56-NKG2C+ cells in a handful of donors, at about 28.3-60.1%. Whether the expanded NKG2C-expressing T cell clones were specific for HCMV antigens was left unclear. All eight donors whose samples were sequenced were randomly selected healthy volunteers, three of them men and five women. HCMV serostatus was determined by detecting HCMV-specific IgG in serum with a commercial ELISA kit. MIGEC was used to demultiplex reads and group the reads by UMI, and MiTCR was used to assemble and quantify clonotypes. To remove erroneous sequences, TCR cDNA sequences were retained only when supported by two or more reads. The tcR package was used for downstream repertoire analysis, with clonotypes matched between fractions based on CDR3 nucleotide sequence plus V segment. VDJmatch was used to annotate antigen specificity against VDJdb, with one amino acid substitution in CDR3 allowed.

This TCR derives from a woman between 18 and 30 years old in good health. The source material was CD8+ T cells sorted from blood. Recombination joined TRBV5-5 with TRBJ2-7, with TRBD2 perhaps the D gene, on 5 matching bases. The DNA sequence is TGTGCCAGCAGCTTGGAGGTGGGAGAGGGCTACGAGCAGTACTTC. Translated, this gives CASSLEVGEGYEQYF.